Many counts were recorded for the clone carrying this T cell receptor (beta chain). These data originate in a study of T cells after yellow fever vaccination. TCRdb reprocessed the 5' RACE reads via MiXCR and lists one record per CDR3 protein. The profile shows 200,000 to 250,000 distinct CDR3 sequences, 3% to 3.5% of them singletons. Sequencing was performed on CD4+ T cells sorted from PBMCs, taken 10 days after the yellow fever booster vaccination. This receptor was taken from a man aged 18 to 30 who received the YFV17D yellow fever vaccine.

DNA for the CDR3: TGTGCCAGCAGTGAGCCCGGGACGCGGGCTTTGTCTGAGCAGTTCTTC. Translating it yields CASSEPGTRALSEQFF. The chain uses TRBV25-1 and TRBJ2-1, with D perhaps matching TRBD1 or TRBD2 (5 bases each). With 3 bases removed from V and 9 bases from J, the gap between germline ends came to 21 bases. The germline V gene has CDR1 MGHDK and CDR2 SYGVNS. The CDR3 totals 16 residues. Drawing the rest from reference TRBV25-1 and TRBJ2-1, the complete variable domain is EADIYQTPRYLVIGTGKKITLECSQTMGHDKMYWYQQDPGMELHLIHYSYGVNSTEKGDLSSESTVSRIRTEHFPLTLESARPSHTSQYLCASSEPGTRALSEQFFGPGTRLTVL.